These 27 T cell receptor beta chains came from one sample sequenced in a study of T cell responses to AZD1222 COVID-19 vaccine. Measured with immunoSEQ multiplex PCR; TCRdb has only the in-frame clones, and not every one. Found here are over 95,000 clones, about 91% of them singletons; the top ten hold 6.5%. Sequenced here: peripheral blood, sampled 28 days after the second AZD1222 dose. The receptors stem from an adult who received the AZD1222 COVID-19 vaccine.

The chain couples TRBV5-1 to TRBJ2-2; the match to TRBD2 covers 11 bases. Losses at the gene ends were 3 bases for V and 2 bases for J; bases not matched to a gene: 3. This CDR3 is 16 amino acids long. Germline V lookup: CDR1 SGHRS, CDR2 YFSETQ. CDR3 sequence (DNA): TGCGCCAGCAGCTCCGGGACTAGCGGCAACACCGGGGAGCTGTTTTTT. Translated, it gives CASSSGTSGNTGELFF.

The rearrangement joins TRBV4-2 to TRBJ1-5; 8 nucleotides match TRBD1. Germline lookup yields CDR1 LGHNA and CDR2 YNFKEQ. V lost 6 bases and J lost 4; bases outside the gene matches: 5. The CDR3 consists of 14 residues. This CDR3 reads CASRKTGGNQPQHF. CDR3 nucleotide sequence: TGTGCCAGCAGAAAAACAGGGGGGAATCAGCCCCAGCATTTT.

The chain is built from TRBV7-9 and TRBJ1-1; no firm D call. Germline V gene sequence: CDR1 SEHNR, CDR2 FQNEAQ (reference sequence). V was pared by 0 bases and J by 2 bases, with 7 bases between. This CDR3 has 14 residues. CDR3 sequence: CASSLAGVNTEAFF. The CDR3 DNA reads as TGTGCCAGCAGCTTAGCCGGGGTAAACACTGAAGCTTTCTTT.

This clone appeared once. The rearrangement joins TRBV18 to TRBJ1-6, with 7 bases matching TRBD1. CDR3 size: 14 residues. Germline trimming cut 5 bases from V and 7 bases from J; bases unmatched to any gene: 5. Germline CDR1 KGHSH, CDR2 LQKENI. This CDR3 is CASSIGQENSPLHF. CDR3 nucleotide sequence: TGTGCCAGCTCAATCGGACAGGAAAATTCACCCCTCCACTTT.

CDR3 in DNA: TGCGCCAGCAGCCTGATGACAGGTGTGAACACTGAAGCTTTCTTT. Translated, it gives CASSLMTGVNTEAFF. This chain joins TRBV5-1 and TRBJ1-1; D perhaps matches TRBD1 (6 bases). This CDR3 has 15 amino acids. Germline CDR1 reads SGHRS; CDR2 reads YFSETQ. V was pared by 4 bases and J by 0 bases, with 13 bases between.

The chain links TRBV7-2 to TRBJ1-1; D is ambiguous. The CDR3 spans 15 residues. V lost 0 bases, J lost 4 bases, and 12 bases lay in between. CDR1 is SGHTA, CDR2 FQGNSA, per germline. CDR3 coding DNA: TGTGCCAGCAGCTTAGCTTATACCTCGGGCACTGAAGCTTTCTTT. Translation gives CASSLAYTSGTEAFF.

This clone was detected only a few times. The V call is TRBV19, the J call TRBJ2-1, with TRBD2 matching 9 bases. V lost 3 bases, J lost 2 bases, and 2 bases stayed unmatched. Germline V lookup: CDR1 LNHDA, CDR2 SQIVND (reference sequence). The CDR3 consists of 15 residues. The CDR3 spells CASSILAGTYNEQFF. As DNA, the CDR3 is TGTGCCAGTAGTATTCTAGCGGGGACCTACAATGAGCAGTTCTTC.

The rearrangement joins TRBV28 to TRBJ1-1; unclear D gene. This CDR3 contains 13 residues. Per germline, CDR1 MDHEN and CDR2 SYDVKM. Trimming took off 2 bases at V and 1 base at J, with 5 bases between the two ends. This CDR3 is CASSLGRNTEAFF. The CDR3 nucleotides are TGTGCCAGCAGTTTAGGGAGGAACACTGAAGCTTTCTTT.

J is TRBJ1-5 and V is TRBV19; D might be TRBD1 (6 bases). Germline-derived CDR1 and CDR2 are LNHDA and SQIVND (reference sequence). V was trimmed by 5 bases and J by 5 bases, leaving 16 bases between them. This CDR3 has 15 amino acids. Written as DNA, the CDR3 is TGTGCCAGTAGTGTTAGACAGGAAATGGATCAGCCCCAGCATTTT. Translated, it gives CASSVRQEMDQPQHF.

This clone was counted only a few times. The rearrangement uses TRBV19 and TRBJ1-6; D might be TRBD1 (6 bases). Trimming removed 4 bases from V and 9 bases from J, with 13 bases in between. CDR3 size: 14 residues. Germline values: CDR1 LNHDA, CDR2 SQIVND (reference sequence). This chain's CDR3 is CASSTTGFLSPLHF. For the CDR3, the DNA is TGTGCCAGTAGTACAACAGGGTTTCTTTCACCCCTCCACTTT.

This chain joins TRBV6-5 and TRBJ1-6; no reliable D call. The germline V gene encodes CDR1 MNHEY and CDR2 SVGAGI. Trimming took 2 bases from V and 2 from J, leaving 10 bases between them. There are 16 residues in the CDR3. CDR3 region: CASSYRERPYNSPLHF. The CDR3, as DNA: TGTGCCAGCAGTTACAGGGAGAGGCCCTATAATTCACCCCTCCACTTT.

The rearrangement joins TRBV29-1 to TRBJ1-3; weak D call: TRBD1 (6 bases). CDR1 is SQVTM, CDR2 ANQGSEA, per germline. The germline V and J ends were trimmed by 3 bases and 4 bases, with 13 bases remaining between them. This CDR3 has 14 residues. The CDR3 loop reads CSVDSAGDGNTIYF. As DNA, the CDR3 is TGCAGCGTTGACTCGGCAGGGGACGGAAACACCATATATTTT.

The V gene is TRBV5-1, the J gene TRBJ1-4; maybe TRBD1 (5 bases). The CDR3 consists of 14 residues. V gave up 3 bases and J gave up 8 bases, with 14 bases separating them. CDR1 and CDR2 from the germline V gene are SGHRS and YFSETQ. The CDR3 DNA reads TGCGCCAGCAGCTCGACAGCATCCGACGAAAAACTGTTTTTT. It encodes CASSSTASDEKLFF.

In DNA form, the CDR3 reads TGCGCCAGCAGTCAATGGGCGGGGGCTGGGGACGAGCAGTACTTC. This encodes CASSQWAGAGDEQYF. This chain joins TRBV23-1 and TRBJ2-7; weak D call: TRBD2 (7 bases). TRBV23-1 is recorded as an ORF, its role being uncertain. Between the trimmed V and J ends, which lost 1 base and 5 bases, there was a span of 15 bases. This CDR3 comprises 15 residues.

The chain combines TRBV10-1 with TRBJ1-2; TRBD1 matches 9 bases. The CDR3 is 13 residues long. CDR1 WNHNN and CDR2 SYGVQD come from the germline V gene (reference sequence). The V segment lost 4 bases and the J segment 3 bases; nucleotides outside the gene matches: 0. The CDR3 loop is CASSGDRDYGYTF. The CDR3 DNA sequence: TGCGCCAGCAGTGGGGACAGGGACTATGGCTACACCTTC.

J is TRBJ2-6 and V is TRBV18; 10 nucleotides agree with TRBD1. V lost 3 bases and J lost 0; bases outside the gene matches: 8. CDR1 and CDR2 (germline): KGHSH, LQKENI. The CDR3 has 19 amino acids. The CDR3: CASSPFGQGVVSGANVLTF. CDR3 nucleotide sequence: TGTGCCAGCTCACCCTTCGGACAGGGGGTTGTCTCTGGGGCCAACGTCCTGACTTTC.

The chain employs TRBV7-9 and TRBJ1-3; no reliable D call. The V and J ends lost 6 bases and 4 bases respectively, with 10 bases between them. Germline lookup yields CDR1 SEHNR and CDR2 FQNEAQ (reference sequence). This CDR3 spans 13 amino acids. CDR3 coding DNA: TGTGCCAGCAGTTTGCATTTCGGAAACACCATATATTTT. The encoded protein is CASSLHFGNTIYF.

The rearrangement joins TRBV7-8 to TRBJ2-5, with D tentatively TRBD1 or TRBD2 (5 bases each). Trimming pared 6 bases from V and 3 bases from J, leaving 20 bases between. The CDR3 consists of 16 residues. Germline V gene sequence: CDR1 SGHVS, CDR2 FQNEAQ. CDR3 nucleotides: TGTGCCAGCAGACAGGCCCCGGGGCAGGCGAAAGAGACCCAGTACTTC. Protein product: CASRQAPGQAKETQYF.

This chain connects TRBV5-1 to TRBJ2-1; possibly TRBD1 or TRBD2 for D (5 bases each). The V gene lost 4 bases and the J gene lost 6 bases, with 17 bases spanning the gap. The CDR3 extends over 15 amino acids. From germline, CDR1 is SGHRS and CDR2 YFSETQ. CDR3 sequence: CASSERTTEGNEQFF. The CDR3 region has the DNA TGCGCCAGCAGCGAGCGCACGACAGAGGGCAATGAGCAGTTCTTC.

This clone was seen a few times. The chain couples TRBV13 to TRBJ1-1; the D gene is possibly TRBD1 (5 bases). Trimming took 4 bases from V and 7 from J, leaving 19 bases between them. The CDR3 covers 15 residues. In germline, CDR1 is PRHDT, CDR2 FYEKMQ (reference sequence). The CDR3 DNA reads as TGTGCCAGCAGCTCCACGGGGGAGGGGAGGAATGAAGCTTTCTTT. Its protein product is CASSSTGEGRNEAFF. Full variable domain (rest looked up from reference TRBV13 and TRBJ1-1): AAGVIQSPRHLIKEKRETATLKCYPIPRHDTVYWYQQGPGQDPQFLISFYEKMQSDKGSIPDRFSAQQFSDYHSELNMSSLELGDSALYFCASSSTGEGRNEAFFGQGTRLTVV.

The chain joins TRBV6-2 or TRBV6-3 to TRBJ2-7; 7 bases are shared with TRBD1. Germline CDR1 MNHEY, CDR2 SVGEGT. The CDR3 has 14 residues. The junction had 4 bases not matched to a gene; V was cut back by 2 bases and J by 3 bases. The CDR3 sequence: CASSYGTAIYEQYF. In DNA form, the CDR3 reads TGTGCCAGCAGTTACGGGACAGCTATCTACGAGCAGTACTTC.

Comments on this clone: Different DNA sequences within this sample yield the same CDR3. The V call is TRBV10-3, the J call TRBJ1-3; D is perhaps TRBD1 (6 bases). The V end was cut by 6 bases, the J end by 0 bases, with 6 bases between. The CDR3 is made up of 13 amino acids. The germline CDR1 and CDR2 sequences are ENHRY and SYGVKD. CDR3 in amino acids: CAIRDSSGNTIYF. CDR3 DNA sequence: TGTGCCATCAGGGACAGCTCTGGAAACACCATATATTTT.

The chain uses TRBV18 and TRBJ1-2; the match to TRBD1 covers 7 bases. Trimming removed 3 bases from V and 8 bases from J; junction bases left unmatched: 3. The CDR3 loop spans 12 amino acids. The V gene's germline CDR1 is KGHSH and CDR2 LQKENI. The CDR3 region is CASSPVGQGYTF. For the CDR3, the DNA is TGTGCCAGCTCACCCGTGGGACAGGGCTACACCTTC.

CDR3 bases: TGCGCCAGCAGCCTAGCTAGCGGCCAACTGGGCAATCAGCCCCAGCATTTT. The encoded protein is CASSLASGQLGNQPQHF. The chain is built from TRBV4-1 and TRBJ1-5; no reliable D call. The V gene's germline CDR1 is MGHRA and CDR2 YSYEKL. CDR3 length equals 17 residues. V was trimmed by 4 bases and J by 2 bases, leaving 18 bases between them.

This clone was found once. Here the CDR3 DNA reads TGCGCCAGCAGGCAAAGTCGGAACACTGAAGCTTTCTTT. This translates into CASRQSRNTEAFF. V gene TRBV10-1 combines with J gene TRBJ1-1; unclear D gene. This CDR3 is 13 amino acids long. The V end lost 6 bases, the J end lost 1 base, and 9 bases lay between the germline ends. The germline CDR1 and CDR2 sequences are WNHNN and SYGVQD (reference sequence).

The chain carries TRBV7-9 and TRBJ1-1, with D unclear. Germline V gene lookup returns CDR1 SEHNR and CDR2 FQNEAQ (reference sequence). The CDR3 contains 15 residues. The ends were cut back, 4 bases at V and 0 bases at J, with 12 bases in the middle. The DNA for the CDR3 is TGTGCCAGCAGCTCAAAAGGGCGGATGAACACTGAAGCTTTCTTT. Its translation is CASSSKGRMNTEAFF.

This clone showed up just once. The chain carries TRBV5-6 and TRBJ1-1; maybe TRBD1 (6 bases). The V gene's germline CDR1 is SGHDT and CDR2 YYEEEE. The germline V and J ends were trimmed by 4 bases and 8 bases, with 18 bases remaining between them. This CDR3 has 14 residues. Written as DNA, the CDR3 is TGTGCCAGCAGCCCCGGGACAAGGGGGTCGGAAGCTTTCTTT. Protein product: CASSPGTRGSEAFF.